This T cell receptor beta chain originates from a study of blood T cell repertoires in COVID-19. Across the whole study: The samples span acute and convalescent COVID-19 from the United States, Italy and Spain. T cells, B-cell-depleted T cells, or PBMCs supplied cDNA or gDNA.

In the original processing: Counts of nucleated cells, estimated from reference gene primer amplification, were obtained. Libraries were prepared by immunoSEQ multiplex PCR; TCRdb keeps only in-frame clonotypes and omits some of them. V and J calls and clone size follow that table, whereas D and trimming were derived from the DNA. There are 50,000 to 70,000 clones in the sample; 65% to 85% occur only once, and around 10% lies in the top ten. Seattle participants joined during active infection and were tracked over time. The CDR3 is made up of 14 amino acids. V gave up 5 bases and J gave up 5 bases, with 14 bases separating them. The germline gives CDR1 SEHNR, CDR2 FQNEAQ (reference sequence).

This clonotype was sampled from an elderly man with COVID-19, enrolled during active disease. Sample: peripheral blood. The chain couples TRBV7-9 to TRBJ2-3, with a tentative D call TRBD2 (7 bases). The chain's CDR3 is CASSPPGGRDTQYF. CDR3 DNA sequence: TGTGCCAGCAGCCCACCGGGGGGCAGAGATACGCAGTATTTT.